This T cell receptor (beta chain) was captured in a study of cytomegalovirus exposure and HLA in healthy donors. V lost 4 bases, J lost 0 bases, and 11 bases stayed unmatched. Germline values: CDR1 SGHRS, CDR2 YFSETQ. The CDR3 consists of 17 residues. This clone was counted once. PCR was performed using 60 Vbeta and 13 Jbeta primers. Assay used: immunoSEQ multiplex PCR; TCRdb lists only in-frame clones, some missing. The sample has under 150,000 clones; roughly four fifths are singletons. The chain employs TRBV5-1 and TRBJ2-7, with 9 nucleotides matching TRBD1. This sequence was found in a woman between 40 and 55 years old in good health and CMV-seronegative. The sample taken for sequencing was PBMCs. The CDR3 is CASSVRGTGLNSYEQYF. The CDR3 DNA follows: TGCGCCAGCAGCGTCCGGGGGACAGGGCTTAACTCCTACGAGCAGTACTTC.